A selection of T cell receptor beta chains follows, all from one sample in a study of glioma-infiltrating T cells after dendritic cell vaccination. Data came from immunoSEQ multiplex PCR; TCRdb stores just in-frame clones and leaves some out. The table includes 49,000 or so clones, over 75% detected once. Source: blood, taken before dendritic cell vaccination. The receptors come from a human donor with glioblastoma. Both conserved end residues are part of each CDR3. Each record gives: J gene, V gene, CDR3 protein.

J: TRBJ2-7
V: TRBV10-1
CDR3: CASSSDRGYEQYF

J: TRBJ1-6
V: TRBV6-5
CDR3: CASSSLGGSNSPLHF

J: TRBJ1-5
V: TRBV19
CDR3: CASIFRDRGHQPQHF

J: TRBJ2-1
V: TRBV29-1
CDR3: CSAETGDNEQFF

J: TRBJ1-1
V: TRBV4-3
CDR3: CASSLLDREGTEAFF

J: TRBJ2-3
V: TRBV5-4
CDR3: CASSRGWTGMTLTDTQYF

J: TRBJ1-2
V: TRBV27
CDR3: CASSLQGYGYTF

J: TRBJ2-1
V: TRBV30
CDR3: CAWSVGASGNNEQFF

J: TRBJ2-7
V: TRBV27
CDR3: CASSLHGGVISYEQYF

J: TRBJ1-2
V: TRBV30
CDR3: CAWSVGAGTGTYGYTF

J: TRBJ2-1
V: TRBV19
CDR3: CASSLLAGTLHGEQFF

J: TRBJ2-1
V: TRBV9
CDR3: CASSVQVSGGLGEQFF

J: TRBJ2-5
V: TRBV5-6
CDR3: CASSLGAEETQYF

J: TRBJ2-3
V: TRBV5-1
CDR3: CASSLGASGSKDTQYF

J: TRBJ2-2
V: TRBV7-6
CDR3: CASSSSGHHTGELFF

J: TRBJ1-1
V: TRBV29-1
CDR3: CSTDRVGGTEAFF

J: TRBJ1-2
V: TRBV29-1
CDR3: CSVGDGTGRGYTF